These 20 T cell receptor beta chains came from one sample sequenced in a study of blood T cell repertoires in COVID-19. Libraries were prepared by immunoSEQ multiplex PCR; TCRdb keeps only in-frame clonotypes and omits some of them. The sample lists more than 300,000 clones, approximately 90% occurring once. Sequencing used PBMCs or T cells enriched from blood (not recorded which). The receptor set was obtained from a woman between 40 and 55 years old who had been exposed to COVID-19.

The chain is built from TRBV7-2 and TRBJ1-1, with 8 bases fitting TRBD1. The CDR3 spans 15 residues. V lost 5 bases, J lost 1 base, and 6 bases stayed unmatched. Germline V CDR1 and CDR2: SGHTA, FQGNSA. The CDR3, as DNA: TGTGCCAGCAGCCATATAGGACAGGGGAACACTGAAGCTTTCTTT. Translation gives CASSHIGQGNTEAFF. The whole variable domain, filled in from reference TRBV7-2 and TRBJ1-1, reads GAGVSQSPSNKVTEKGKDVELRCDPISGHTALYWYRQSLGQGLEFLIYFQGNSAPDKSGLPSDRFSAERTGGSVSTLTIQRTQQEDSAVYLCASSHIGQGNTEAFFGQGTRLTVV.

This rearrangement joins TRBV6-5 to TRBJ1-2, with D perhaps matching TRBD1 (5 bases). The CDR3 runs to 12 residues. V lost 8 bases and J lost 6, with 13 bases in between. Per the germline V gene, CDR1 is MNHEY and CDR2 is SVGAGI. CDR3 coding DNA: TGTGCCAGCGGATCAGGGTTCCATGGCTACACCTTC. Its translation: CASGSGFHGYTF.

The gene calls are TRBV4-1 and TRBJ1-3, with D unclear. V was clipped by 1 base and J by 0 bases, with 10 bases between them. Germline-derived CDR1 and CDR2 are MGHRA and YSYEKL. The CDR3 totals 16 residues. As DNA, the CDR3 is TGCGCCAGCAGCCAAGTTGGAGTAATCTCTGGAAACACCATATATTTT. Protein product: CASSQVGVISGNTIYF.

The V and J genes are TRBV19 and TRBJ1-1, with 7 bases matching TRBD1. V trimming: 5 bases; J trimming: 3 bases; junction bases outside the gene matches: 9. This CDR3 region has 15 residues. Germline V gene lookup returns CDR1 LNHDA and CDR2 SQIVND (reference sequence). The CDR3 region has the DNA TGTGCCAGTAGTCGGAAACACAGGGGAGACACTGAAGCTTTCTTT. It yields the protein CASSRKHRGDTEAFF.

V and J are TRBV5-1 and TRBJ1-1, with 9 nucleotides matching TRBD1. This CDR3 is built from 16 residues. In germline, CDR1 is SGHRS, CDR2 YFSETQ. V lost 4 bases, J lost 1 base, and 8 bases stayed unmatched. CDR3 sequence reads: CASSVGTGSQNTEAFF. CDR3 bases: TGCGCCAGCAGCGTCGGGACAGGGTCCCAGAACACTGAAGCTTTCTTT.

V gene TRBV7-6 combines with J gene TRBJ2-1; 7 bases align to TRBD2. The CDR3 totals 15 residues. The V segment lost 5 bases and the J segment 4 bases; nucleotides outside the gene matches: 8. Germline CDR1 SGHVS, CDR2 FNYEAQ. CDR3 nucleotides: TGTGCCAGCAGCCAATCCAGCGGGGTTTACAATGAGCAGTTCTTC. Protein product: CASSQSSGVYNEQFF.

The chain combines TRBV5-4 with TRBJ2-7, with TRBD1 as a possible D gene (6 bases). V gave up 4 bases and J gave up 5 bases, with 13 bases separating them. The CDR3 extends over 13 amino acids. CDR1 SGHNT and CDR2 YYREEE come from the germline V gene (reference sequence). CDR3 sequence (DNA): TGTGCCAGCAGCGCGAAGACAGGTAACGAGCAGTACTTC. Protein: CASSAKTGNEQYF. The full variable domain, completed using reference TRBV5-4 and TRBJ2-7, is ETGVTQSPTHLIKTRGQQVTLRCSSQSGHNTVSWYQQALGQGPQFIFQYYREEENGRGNFPPRFSGLQFPNYSSELNVNALELDDSALYLCASSAKTGNEQYFGPGTRLTVT.

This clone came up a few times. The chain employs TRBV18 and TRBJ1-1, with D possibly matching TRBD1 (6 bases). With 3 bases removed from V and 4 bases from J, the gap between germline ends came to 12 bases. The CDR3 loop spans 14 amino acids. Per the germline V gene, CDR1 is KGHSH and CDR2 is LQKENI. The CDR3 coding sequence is TGTGCCAGCTCACCCCAGGGGAAGGCCACTGAAGCTTTCTTT. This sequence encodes CASSPQGKATEAFF.

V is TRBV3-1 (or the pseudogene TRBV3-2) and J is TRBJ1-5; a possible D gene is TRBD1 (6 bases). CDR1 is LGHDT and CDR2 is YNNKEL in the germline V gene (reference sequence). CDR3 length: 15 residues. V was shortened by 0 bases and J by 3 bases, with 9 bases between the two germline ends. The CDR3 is CASSQDSGANQPQHF. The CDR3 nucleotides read TGTGCCAGCAGCCAAGATTCAGGGGCCAATCAGCCCCAGCATTTT.

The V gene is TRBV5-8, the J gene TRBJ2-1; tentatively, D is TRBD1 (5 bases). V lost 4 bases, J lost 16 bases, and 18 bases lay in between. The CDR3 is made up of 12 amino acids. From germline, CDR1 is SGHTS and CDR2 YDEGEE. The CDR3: CASSPGPTGGFF. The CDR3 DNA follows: TGTGCCAGCAGCCCGGGTCCAACAGGCGGATTCTTC.

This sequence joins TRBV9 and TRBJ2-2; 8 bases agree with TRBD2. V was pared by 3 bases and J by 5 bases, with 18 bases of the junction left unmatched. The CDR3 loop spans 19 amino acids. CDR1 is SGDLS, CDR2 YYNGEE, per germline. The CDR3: CASSARRGLVEWETGELFF. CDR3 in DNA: TGTGCCAGCAGCGCCCGCCGGGGACTAGTGGAATGGGAAACCGGGGAGCTGTTTTTT.

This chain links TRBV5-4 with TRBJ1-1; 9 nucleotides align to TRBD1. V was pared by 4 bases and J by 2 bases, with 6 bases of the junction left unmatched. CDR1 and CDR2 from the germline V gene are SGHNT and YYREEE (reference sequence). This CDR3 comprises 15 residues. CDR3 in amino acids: CASSPRTGDNTEAFF. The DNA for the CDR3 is TGTGCCAGCAGCCCTAGGACAGGGGACAACACTGAAGCTTTCTTT.

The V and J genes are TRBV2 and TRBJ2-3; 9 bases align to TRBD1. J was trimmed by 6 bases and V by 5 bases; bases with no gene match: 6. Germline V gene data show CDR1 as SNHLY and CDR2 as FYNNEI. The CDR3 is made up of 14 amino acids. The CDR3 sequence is CASSLRQGGDTQYF. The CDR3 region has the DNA TGTGCCAGCAGTCTCCGACAGGGGGGGGATACGCAGTATTTT.

The CDR3 reads CATSQNEQFF. The CDR3 DNA sequence: TGTGCCACCAGCCAGAATGAGCAGTTCTTC. The chain carries TRBV15 and TRBJ2-1; D gene uncertain. Trimming shortened V by 5 bases and J by 7 bases, and 3 bases separated the two germline ends. This CDR3 is built from 10 residues. Germline lookup yields CDR1 LNHNV and CDR2 YYDKDF (reference sequence).

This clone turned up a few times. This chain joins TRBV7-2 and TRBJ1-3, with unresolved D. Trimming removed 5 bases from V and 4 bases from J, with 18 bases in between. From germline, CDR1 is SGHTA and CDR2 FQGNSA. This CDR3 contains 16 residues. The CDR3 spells CASSPTSWASGNTIYF. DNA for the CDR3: TGTGCCAGCAGCCCAACTTCGTGGGCTAGCGGAAACACCATATATTTT. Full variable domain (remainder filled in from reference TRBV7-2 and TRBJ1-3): GAGVSQSPSNKVTEKGKDVELRCDPISGHTALYWYRQSLGQGLEFLIYFQGNSAPDKSGLPSDRFSAERTGGSVSTLTIQRTQQEDSAVYLCASSPTSWASGNTIYFGEGSWLTVV.

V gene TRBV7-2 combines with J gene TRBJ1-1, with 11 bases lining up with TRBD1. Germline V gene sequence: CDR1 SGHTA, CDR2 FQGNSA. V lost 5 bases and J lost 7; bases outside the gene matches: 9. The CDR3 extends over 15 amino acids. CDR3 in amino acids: CASSLRTGGVNEAFF. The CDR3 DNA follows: TGTGCCAGCAGCCTCAGGACAGGGGGCGTAAATGAAGCTTTCTTT.

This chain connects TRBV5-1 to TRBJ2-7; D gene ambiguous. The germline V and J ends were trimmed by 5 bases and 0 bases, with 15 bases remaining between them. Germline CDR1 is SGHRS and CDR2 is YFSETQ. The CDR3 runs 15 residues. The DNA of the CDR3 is TGCGCCAGCAGGTCGGTGACACTTAGCTCCTACGAGCAGTACTTC. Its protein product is CASRSVTLSSYEQYF.

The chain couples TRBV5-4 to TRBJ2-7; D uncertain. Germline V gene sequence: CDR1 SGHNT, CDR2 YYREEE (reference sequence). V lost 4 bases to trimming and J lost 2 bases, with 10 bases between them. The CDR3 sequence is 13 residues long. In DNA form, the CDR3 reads TGTGCCAGCAGCCGCGAGCAGGCCTACGAGCAGTACTTC. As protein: CASSREQAYEQYF.

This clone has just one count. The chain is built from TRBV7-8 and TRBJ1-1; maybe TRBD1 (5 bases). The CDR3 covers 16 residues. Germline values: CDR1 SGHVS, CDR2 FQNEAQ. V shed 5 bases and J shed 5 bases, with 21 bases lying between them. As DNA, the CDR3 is TGTGCCAGCAGCCACCGGTTTGGGGGACTTTATACTGAAGCTTTCTTT. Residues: CASSHRFGGLYTEAFF.

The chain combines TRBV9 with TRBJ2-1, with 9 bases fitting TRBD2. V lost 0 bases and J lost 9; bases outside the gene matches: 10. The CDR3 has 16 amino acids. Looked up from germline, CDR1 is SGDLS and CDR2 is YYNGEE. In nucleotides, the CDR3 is TGTGCCAGCAGCGTAGAGGACGGCGGGGGGGCGTTTGAGCAGTTCTTC. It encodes CASSVEDGGGAFEQFF.